Listed here is a single TCR beta chain. What this receptor recognizes is not known. No base quality values were provided; no much bigger clone lies one nucleotide off. The germline V gene supplies CDR1 MRHNA and CDR2 SNTAGT. From cysteine to phenylalanine, the CDR3 is 14 amino acids long. Only the CDR3 part of the read is kept: 42 bases, read in frame from the first base. V lost 4 bases and J lost 0 bases; the stretch between them is 7 bases long. The sample belongs to a study of technical replicates of blood from a few donors (dated by TCRdb to 2015 to 2018). To prepare the library, the immunoSEQ multiplex PCR assay was applied. Not all clones reach the TCRdb copy of this immuneACCESS table, which keeps in-frame sequences only. Checked studies attribute under half of the gap to unresolved V genes and leave the rest unexplained. For this sample there are approximately 79,000 clones; 95% to 97% appear just once. Roughly 0.34% of the sample belongs to the ten largest clones.

The chain links TRBV6-4 with TRBJ2-1, with the identity of the D gene unclear. The TCR originated in a human donor in good health. The sequencing sample was made of T cells isolated from PBMCs. The CDR3 reads CASSVKSSYNEQFF. The DNA sequence is as follows: TGTGCCAGCAGTGTGAAGAGCTCCTACAATGAGCAGTTCTTC.